The entry below describes one TCR beta chain. Antigen unknown. These data come from a study of tumor-infiltrating lymphocytes in primary liver carcinoma. Study-level information: Surgical resection served as treatment for the primary liver carcinoma of these patients. Study-level results: The study found a significantly higher top-250-clone fraction in tumors than in blood (p = 0.039).

Germline CDR1 and CDR2: ENHRY and SYGVKD. Trimming took 10 bases from V and 3 from J, leaving 16 bases between them. This CDR3 region has 14 residues. Germline DNA was extracted alongside blood RNA, which was obtained from unsorted whole blood. Using a constant-region primer together with ProtoScript II reverse transcriptase, TCR beta cDNA was made from 500 ng of total RNA. Nested multiplex PCR, run for three rounds with slightly modified ARM-PCR, yielded TCR beta libraries. TRBV1-TRBV30 forward and Cbeta reverse primers drove the first two approximately 10-cycle rounds. MiXCR, applied by TCRdb to the multiplex PCR reads, yields one record per CDR3 protein. The table shows 320,000 or so distinct CDR3 sequences, with 65% occurring only once.

The TCR comes from a man between 40 and 49 years old with primary liver carcinoma and hepatitis B virus infection. The chain uses TRBV10-3 and TRBJ1-5, with a tentative D call TRBD1 (6 bases). Material for sequencing was peripheral blood. This CDR3 reads CATSPGAVNQPQHF. The CDR3 region has the DNA TGTGCCACCTCCCCGGGGGCAGTCAATCAGCCCCAGCATTTT.